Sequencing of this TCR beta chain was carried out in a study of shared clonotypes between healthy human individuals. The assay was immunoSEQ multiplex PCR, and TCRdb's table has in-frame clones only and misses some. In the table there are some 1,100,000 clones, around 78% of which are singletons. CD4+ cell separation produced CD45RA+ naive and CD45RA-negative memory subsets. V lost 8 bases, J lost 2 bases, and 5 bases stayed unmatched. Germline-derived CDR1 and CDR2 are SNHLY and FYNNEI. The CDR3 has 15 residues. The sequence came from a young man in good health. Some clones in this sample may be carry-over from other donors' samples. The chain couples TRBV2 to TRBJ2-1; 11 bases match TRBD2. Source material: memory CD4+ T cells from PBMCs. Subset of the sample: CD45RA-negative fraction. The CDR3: CASRRLAGTYNEQFF. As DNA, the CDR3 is TGTGCCAGCCGACGACTAGCGGGAACCTACAATGAGCAGTTCTTC. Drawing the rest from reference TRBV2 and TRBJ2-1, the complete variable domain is EPEVTQTPSHQVTQMGQEVILRCVPISNHLYFYWYRQILGQKVEFLVSFYNNEISEKSEIFDDQFSVERPDGSNFTLKIRSTKLEDSAMYFCASRRLAGTYNEQFFGPGTRLTVL.